The sequence of this T cell receptor beta chain was determined in a study of OX40 agonist ivuxolimab in advanced cancers. Overall study: Patients receiving dose escalation had hepatocellular carcinoma, melanoma, renal cell or head and neck cancer.

Produced via immunoSEQ multiplex PCR; TCRdb's table is partial and in-frame only. The sample includes about 110,000 clones, 85% to 95% seen only once; the top ten take over 0.6%. The CDR3 is 14 amino acids. CDR1 is LNHDA and CDR2 is SQIVND in the germline V gene (reference sequence). Trimming left V 5 bases short and J 4 bases short, with 11 bases between. The chain uses TRBV19 and TRBJ2-2; possible D gene TRBD2, 6 bases. This receptor was taken from an adult with an advanced solid tumor such as melanoma, head and neck, liver or kidney cancer. The sequenced sample was CD4+ or CD8+ T cells sorted from blood, obtained in a trial of the OX40 agonist ivuxolimab. The CDR3 protein is CASSPRDFTGELFF. DNA for the CDR3: TGTGCCAGTAGTCCCCGGGACTTCACCGGGGAGCTGTTTTTT.